This T cell receptor (beta chain) emerged from a study of T cell changes during pregnancy in multiple sclerosis. V gave up 4 bases and J gave up 6 bases; unmatched junction bases: 9. The CDR3 sequence is 15 residues long. Germline loops: CDR1 SGHRS, CDR2 YFSETQ. Only in-frame clones appear in the TCRdb table, and some are missing; sequencing was by immunoSEQ multiplex PCR. Among about 42,000 clones, less than 90% were seen once, and the ten largest hold approximately 1%. This clone was found once. The source was CD4+ T cells from peripheral blood mononuclear cells, collected in the second trimester of pregnancy. V and J are TRBV5-1 and TRBJ2-2; 7 bases match TRBD1. This receptor was taken from a female donor with multiple sclerosis, enrolled in a pregnancy study. The DNA for the CDR3 is TGCGCCAGCAGCCTCCGACAGGGTACGTCCGGGGAGCTGTTTTTT. Its protein is CASSLRQGTSGELFF.